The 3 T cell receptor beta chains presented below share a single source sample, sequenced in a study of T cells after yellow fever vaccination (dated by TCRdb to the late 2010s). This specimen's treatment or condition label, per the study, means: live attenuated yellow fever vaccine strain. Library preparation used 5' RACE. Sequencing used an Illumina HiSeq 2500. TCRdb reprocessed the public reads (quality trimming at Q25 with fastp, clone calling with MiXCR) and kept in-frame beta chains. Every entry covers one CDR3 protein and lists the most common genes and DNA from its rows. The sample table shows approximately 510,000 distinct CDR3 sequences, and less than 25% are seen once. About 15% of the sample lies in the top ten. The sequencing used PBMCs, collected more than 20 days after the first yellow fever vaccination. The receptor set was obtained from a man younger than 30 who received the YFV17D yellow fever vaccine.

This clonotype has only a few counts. This CDR3 is CASSLGESYGYTF. CDR3 DNA: TGTGCCAGCAGTTTAGGTGAAAGTTATGGCTACACCTTC. The rearrangement joins TRBV27 to TRBJ1-2; D ambiguous. From germline, CDR1 is MNHEY and CDR2 SMNVEV (reference sequence). The CDR3 covers 13 residues. The V gene lost 2 bases and the J gene lost 5 bases, with 9 bases spanning the gap.

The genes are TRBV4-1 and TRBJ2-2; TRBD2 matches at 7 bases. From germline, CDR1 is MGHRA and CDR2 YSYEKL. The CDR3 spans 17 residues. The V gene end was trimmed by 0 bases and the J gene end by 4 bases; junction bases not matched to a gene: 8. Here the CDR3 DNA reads TGCGCCAGCAGCCAAGAATCCCAAGGGAGGGTCACCGGGGAGCTGTTTTTT. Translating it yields CASSQESQGRVTGELFF.

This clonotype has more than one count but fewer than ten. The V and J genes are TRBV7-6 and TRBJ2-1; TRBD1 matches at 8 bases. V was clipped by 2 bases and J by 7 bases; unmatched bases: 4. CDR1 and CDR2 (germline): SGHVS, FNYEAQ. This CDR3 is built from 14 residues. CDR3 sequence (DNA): TGTGCCAGCAGCTTACCCAGGGGGCCAAATGAGCAGTTCTTC. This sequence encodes CASSLPRGPNEQFF.